Following are 2 T cell receptor beta chains from one sample sequenced in a study of OX40 agonist ivuxolimab in advanced cancers. The receptor library was made with the immunoSEQ multiplex PCR assay. TCRdb stores this immuneACCESS table with in-frame sequences only. Part of the clones is absent; in the studies checked, under half of the shortfall reflects unresolved V genes, and no reason is known for the rest. A total of tens of thousands of clones appear in this sample, just over 85% of them only once. 1.5% to 2% of the sample comes from the top ten. Sequenced here: CD4+ or CD8+ T cells sorted from blood, sampled in a trial of the OX40 agonist ivuxolimab. These receptors were obtained from an adult with an advanced solid tumor such as melanoma, head and neck, liver or kidney cancer.

The V and J genes are TRBV28 and TRBJ2-3; 12 bases map to TRBD1. CDR1 and CDR2 from the germline V gene are MDHEN and SYDVKM. Losses at the gene ends were 6 bases for V and 3 bases for J; bases not matched to a gene: 13. The CDR3 covers 18 residues. The CDR3 loop reads CASSYRDRGPFSTDTQYF. The DNA of the CDR3 is TGTGCCAGCAGCTACCGGGACAGGGGGCCTTTTAGTACAGATACGCAGTATTTT.

The chain employs TRBV7-2 and TRBJ2-3, with 13 bases fitting TRBD2. V trimming: 3 bases; J trimming: 4 bases; junction bases outside the gene matches: 7. Germline CDR1 SGHTA, CDR2 FQGNSA. CDR3 size: 17 residues. Here the CDR3 DNA reads TGTGCCAGCAGCTTCCTACTAGCGGGAGGGCGGTCAGATACGCAGTATTTT. It is translated as CASSFLLAGGRSDTQYF.